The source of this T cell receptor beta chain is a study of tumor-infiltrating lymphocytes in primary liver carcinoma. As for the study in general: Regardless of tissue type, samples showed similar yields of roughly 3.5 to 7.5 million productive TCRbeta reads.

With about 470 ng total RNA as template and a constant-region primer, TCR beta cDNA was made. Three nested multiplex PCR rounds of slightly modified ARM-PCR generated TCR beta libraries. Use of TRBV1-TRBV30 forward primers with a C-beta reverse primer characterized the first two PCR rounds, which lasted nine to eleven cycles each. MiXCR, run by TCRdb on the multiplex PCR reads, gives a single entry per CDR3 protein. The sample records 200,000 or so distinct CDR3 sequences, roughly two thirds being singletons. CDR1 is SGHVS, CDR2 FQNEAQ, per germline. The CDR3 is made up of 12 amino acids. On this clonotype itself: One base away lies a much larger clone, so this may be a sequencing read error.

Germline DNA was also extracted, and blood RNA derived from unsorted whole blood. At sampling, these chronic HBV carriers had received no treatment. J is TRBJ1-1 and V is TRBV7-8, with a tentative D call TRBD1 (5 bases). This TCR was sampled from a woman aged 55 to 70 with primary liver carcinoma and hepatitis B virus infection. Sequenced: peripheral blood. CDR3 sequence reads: CGSSLGVTEAFF. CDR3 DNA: TGTGGCAGCAGCTTGGGGGTAACTGAAGCTTTCTTT.